Reported below is one TCR beta chain. Its specificity is unknown. This entry is derived from a study of graft-versus-host responses after intestinal transplantation. Germline V CDR1 and CDR2: SGHVS, FQNEAQ. This CDR3 comprises 14 residues. Trimming removed 0 bases at V and 5 bases at J, with 8 bases between. Study observations and caveats: After transplant, early declines in HvG clones were associated with peak levels of circulating GvH clones. GvH clones surfaced in recipient marrow, some emerging earlier in ileum or blood.

Sequencing was performed with immunoSEQ multiplex PCR; in TCRdb, only in-frame clones are kept and a portion is missing. Of approximately 89,000 clones listed, about 93% are singletons. The chain combines TRBV7-8 with TRBJ1-5, with D maybe TRBD1 (5 bases). This receptor was taken from a human patient who received an intestinal transplant, so some T cells may come from the graft donor. This specimen consisted of PBMCs, obtained around 68 weeks after intestinal transplant. CDR3: CASSLALGDQPQHF. DNA of the CDR3: TGTGCCAGCAGCTTAGCGCTGGGGGATCAGCCCCAGCATTTT.